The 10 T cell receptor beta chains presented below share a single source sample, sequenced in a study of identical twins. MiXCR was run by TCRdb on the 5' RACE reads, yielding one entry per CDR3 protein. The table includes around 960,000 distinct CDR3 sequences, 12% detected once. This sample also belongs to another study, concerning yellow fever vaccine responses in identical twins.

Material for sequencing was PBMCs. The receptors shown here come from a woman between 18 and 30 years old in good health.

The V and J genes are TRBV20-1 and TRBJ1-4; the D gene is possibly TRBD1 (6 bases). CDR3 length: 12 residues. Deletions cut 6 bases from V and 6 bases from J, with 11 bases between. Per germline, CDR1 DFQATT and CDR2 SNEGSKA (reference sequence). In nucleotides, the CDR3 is TGCAGTGCGCAGGGGTTATATGAAAAACTGTTTTTT. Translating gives CSAQGLYEKLFF.

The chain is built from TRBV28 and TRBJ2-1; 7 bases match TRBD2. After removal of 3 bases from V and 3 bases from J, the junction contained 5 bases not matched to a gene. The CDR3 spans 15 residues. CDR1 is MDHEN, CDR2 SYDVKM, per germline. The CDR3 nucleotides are TGTGCCAGCAGTTTCAAGCGGGGTCTCTACAATGAGCAGTTCTTC. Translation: CASSFKRGLYNEQFF.

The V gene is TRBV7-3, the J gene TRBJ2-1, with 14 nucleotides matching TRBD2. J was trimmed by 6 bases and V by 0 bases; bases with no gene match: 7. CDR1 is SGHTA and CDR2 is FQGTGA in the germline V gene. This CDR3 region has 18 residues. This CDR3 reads CASSLTGLAGETRNEQFF. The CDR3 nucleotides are TGTGCCAGCAGCTTAACGGGACTAGCGGGAGAAACGCGCAATGAGCAGTTCTTC. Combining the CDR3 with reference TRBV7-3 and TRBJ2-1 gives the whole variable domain GAGVSQTPSNKVTEKGKYVELRCDPISGHTALYWYRQSLGQGPEFLIYFQGTGAADDSGLPNDRFFAVRPEGSVSTLKIQRTERGDSAVYLCASSLTGLAGETRNEQFFGPGTRLTVL.

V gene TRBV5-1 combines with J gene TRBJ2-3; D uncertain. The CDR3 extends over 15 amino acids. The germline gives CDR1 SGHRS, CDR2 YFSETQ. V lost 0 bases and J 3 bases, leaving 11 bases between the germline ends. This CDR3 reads CASSLEGLVTDTQYF. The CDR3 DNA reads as TGCGCCAGCAGCTTGGAAGGGCTAGTGACAGATACGCAGTATTTT.

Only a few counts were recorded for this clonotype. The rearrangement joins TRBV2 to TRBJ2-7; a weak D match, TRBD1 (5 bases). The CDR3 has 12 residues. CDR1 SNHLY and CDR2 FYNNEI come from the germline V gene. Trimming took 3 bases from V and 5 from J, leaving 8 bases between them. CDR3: CASSDEGDEQYV. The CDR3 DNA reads TGTGCCAGCAGTGATGAAGGGGACGAGCAGTACGTC.

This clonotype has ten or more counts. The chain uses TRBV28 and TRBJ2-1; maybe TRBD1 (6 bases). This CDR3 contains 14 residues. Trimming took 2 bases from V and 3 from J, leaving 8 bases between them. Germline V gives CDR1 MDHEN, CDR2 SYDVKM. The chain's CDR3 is CASSLGQNYNEQFF. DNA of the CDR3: TGTGCCAGCAGTTTAGGACAGAACTACAATGAGCAGTTCTTC.

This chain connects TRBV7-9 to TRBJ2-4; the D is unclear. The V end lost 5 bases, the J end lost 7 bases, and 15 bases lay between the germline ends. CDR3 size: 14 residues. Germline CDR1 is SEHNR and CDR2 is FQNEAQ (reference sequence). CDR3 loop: CASSQQLDRNIQYF. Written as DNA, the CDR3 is TGTGCCAGCAGCCAACAATTGGATAGGAACATTCAGTACTTC.

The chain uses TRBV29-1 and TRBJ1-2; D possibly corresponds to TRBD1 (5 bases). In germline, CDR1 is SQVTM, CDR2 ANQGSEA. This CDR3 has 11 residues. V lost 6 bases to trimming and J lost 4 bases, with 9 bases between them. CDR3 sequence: CSVGHSYGYTF. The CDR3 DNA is TGCAGCGTCGGACACAGCTATGGCTACACCTTC.

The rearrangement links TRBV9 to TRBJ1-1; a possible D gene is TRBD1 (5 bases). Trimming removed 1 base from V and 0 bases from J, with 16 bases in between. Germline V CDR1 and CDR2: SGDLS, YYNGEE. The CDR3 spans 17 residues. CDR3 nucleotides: TGTGCCAGCAGCGTATCCGGGGCAGGGTACATGAACACTGAAGCTTTCTTT. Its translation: CASSVSGAGYMNTEAFF.

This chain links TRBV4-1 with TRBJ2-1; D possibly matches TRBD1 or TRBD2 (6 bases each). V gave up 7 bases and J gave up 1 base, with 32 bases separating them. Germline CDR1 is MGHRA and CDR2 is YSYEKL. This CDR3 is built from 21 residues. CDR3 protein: CASTKTGISLGAGTSYNEQFF. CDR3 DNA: TGCGCCAGCACCAAGACAGGTATATCATTGGGAGCGGGTACTTCCTACAATGAGCAGTTCTTC.